Listed here is a single T cell receptor delta chain. The antigen is not known. One base separates it from a far larger clone, so it is likely a read error. This specimen includes other DNA sequences encoding the same CDR3. Flow sorting of PBMC yielded separate Vgamma9/Vdelta2+ and Vdelta2-negative gammadelta T cell populations for bulk repertoire analysis. TCRdb redid clone calling on the multiplex PCR reads using CATT. The table shows roughly 48,000 delta-chain clones, with around 1.6% occurring only once. J gave up 5 bases and V 3 bases, and 23 bases lay outside the gene matches. Germline V gene data show CDR1 as TSWWSYY and CDR2 as QGS. This CDR3 has 20 amino acids. The source of the sample is a study of γδ T cells in repeated Plasmodium falciparum infection. Study in general: Four controlled malaria infections with P. falciparum NF54 spanned about 640 days. Malian repertoires were sampled cross-sectionally without transmission and longitudinally through febrile malaria. The study, taken as a whole, reports: Vgamma9/Vdelta2+ repertoires stayed stably polyclonal over time and infection.

The TCR was taken from a pool of human donors (malaria-infected and uninfected, not separated). The gene calls are TRDV1 and TRDJ1, with 8 positions matching TRDD3. Sequenced sample: gamma-delta T cells from blood. DNA of the CDR3: TGTGCTCTTGGGGATTCGTACTGGGGGTCCACCGGAGTCTGGCCAGATAAACTCATCTTT. Translation: CALGDSYWGSTGVWPDKLIF.